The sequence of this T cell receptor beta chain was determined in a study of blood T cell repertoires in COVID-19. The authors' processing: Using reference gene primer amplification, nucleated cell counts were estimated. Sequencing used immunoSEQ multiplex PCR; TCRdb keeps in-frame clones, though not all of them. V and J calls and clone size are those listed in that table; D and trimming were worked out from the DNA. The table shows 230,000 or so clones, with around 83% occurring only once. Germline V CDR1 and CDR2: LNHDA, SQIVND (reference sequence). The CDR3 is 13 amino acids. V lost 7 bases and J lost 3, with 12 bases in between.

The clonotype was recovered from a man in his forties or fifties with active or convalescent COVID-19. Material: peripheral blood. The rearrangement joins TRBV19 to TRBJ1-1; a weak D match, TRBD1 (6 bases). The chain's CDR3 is CASTWTAHTEAFF. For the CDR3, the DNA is TGTGCCAGTACCTGGACAGCACACACTGAAGCTTTCTTT.